Presented here are 27 T cell receptor beta chains from one specimen sequenced in a study of blood T cell repertoires in COVID-19. Only in-frame clones appear in the TCRdb table, and some are missing; sequencing was by immunoSEQ multiplex PCR. Of a few hundred thousand clones listed, 80% to 90% are singletons. The sequencing input was PBMCs or T cells enriched from blood (not recorded which). The receptor set was obtained from a woman in her twenties or thirties who had recovered from COVID-19.

CDR3 nucleotides: TGTGCCAGTAGTACGACTAGCGGAGGGGGGCAAGAGACCCAGTACTTC. Protein product: CASSTTSGGGQETQYF. The chain joins TRBV19 to TRBJ2-5; TRBD2 matches at 9 bases. The V gene end was trimmed by 4 bases and the J gene end by 2 bases; junction bases not matched to a gene: 8. Germline values: CDR1 LNHDA, CDR2 SQIVND (reference sequence). The CDR3 spans 16 residues.

The chain recombines TRBV5-1 with TRBJ2-5; 7 bases fit TRBD1. Germline CDR1 reads SGHRS; CDR2 reads YFSETQ. This CDR3 region has 13 residues. V shed 4 bases, J shed 6 bases, and the junction held 6 bases outside the gene matches. CDR3 residues: CASSPDRVKTQYF. The DNA of the CDR3 is TGCGCCAGCAGCCCCGACAGGGTAAAGACCCAGTACTTC.

This sequence joins TRBV11-3 and TRBJ2-3; D remains ambiguous. Germline V gene data show CDR1 as SGHNT and CDR2 as YENEEA. Between the trimmed V and J ends, which lost 4 bases and 4 bases, there was a span of 9 bases. The CDR3 length is 13 residues. The CDR3 sequence is CASSSFLADTQYF. As DNA, the CDR3 is TGTGCCAGCAGCTCCTTTCTAGCAGATACGCAGTATTTT.

The chain is built from TRBV2 and TRBJ2-3; tentatively, D is TRBD2 (6 bases). Germline V gives CDR1 SNHLY, CDR2 FYNNEI. Deletions cut 3 bases from V and 4 bases from J, with 8 bases between. This CDR3 is 13 amino acids long. CDR3 amino acids: CASSEEGADTQYF. CDR3 coding DNA: TGTGCCAGCAGTGAGGAGGGCGCAGATACGCAGTATTTT.

This clone appeared a single time. J is TRBJ1-5 and V is TRBV19; possible D gene TRBD1, 5 bases. Trimming cost V 3 bases and J 3 bases, with 15 bases left between them. Germline values: CDR1 LNHDA, CDR2 SQIVND (reference sequence). The CDR3 runs to 16 residues. DNA for the CDR3: TGTGCCAGTAGTATTATCGACAGCGCTTACAATCAGCCCCAGCATTTT. Amino acids: CASSIIDSAYNQPQHF.

The chain carries TRBV25-1 and TRBJ2-2; a weak D match, TRBD1 (5 bases). V shed 3 bases and J shed 6 bases, with 8 bases lying between them. CDR1 is MGHDK and CDR2 is SYGVNS in the germline V gene. The CDR3 spans 13 residues. DNA of the CDR3: TGTGCCAGCAGTGACAGGGCCTCCGGGGAGCTGTTTTTT. Amino acids: CASSDRASGELFF.

This CDR3 is CASSQHSAGGSYNEQFF. CDR3 in DNA: TGCGCCAGCAGCCAACATTCAGCGGGGGGCTCCTACAATGAGCAGTTCTTC. The V call is TRBV4-1, the J call TRBJ2-1, with 9 bases fitting TRBD2. The trim removed 2 bases at V and 0 bases at J, leaving 5 bases unmatched. The CDR3 runs 17 residues. In germline, CDR1 is MGHRA, CDR2 YSYEKL.

CDR3 amino acids: CASSFPTRNTEAFF. Here the CDR3 DNA reads TGTGCCAGCAGTTTTCCGACAAGGAACACTGAAGCTTTCTTT. The rearrangement uses TRBV28 and TRBJ1-1; no clear D gene. Germline loops: CDR1 MDHEN, CDR2 SYDVKM. The V gene lost 3 bases and the J gene lost 1 base, with 9 bases spanning the gap. The CDR3 consists of 14 residues.

The V gene is TRBV5-1, the J gene TRBJ2-7; TRBD2 aligns across 7 bases. The ends lost 2 bases at V and 5 bases at J; junction bases unmatched: 7. CDR1 is SGHRS and CDR2 is YFSETQ in the germline V gene. The CDR3 length is 14 residues. The CDR3 DNA follows: TGCGCCAGCAGCTTTGGGACGGGGGGAAACGAGCAGTACTTC. This encodes CASSFGTGGNEQYF.

V and J are TRBV5-4 and TRBJ1-4; maybe TRBD1 (5 bases). Per the germline V gene, CDR1 is SGHNT and CDR2 is YYREEE (reference sequence). The CDR3 is 15 residues long. Trimming removed 3 bases from V and 8 bases from J, with 17 bases in between. The CDR3 region is CASSSQGLVSEKLFF. The CDR3 nucleotides read TGTGCCAGCAGCTCCCAGGGTCTGGTTTCCGAAAAACTGTTTTTT.

This clone was picked up a small number of times. The chain is built from TRBV7-3 and TRBJ1-2; D is perhaps TRBD1 (5 bases). This CDR3 has 12 residues. V lost 4 bases and J lost 14, with 17 bases in between. Germline V gene data show CDR1 as SGHTA and CDR2 as FQGTGA. The CDR3 sequence: CASSSPGGVITF. CDR3 DNA: TGTGCCAGCAGCTCCCCGGGAGGGGTAATTACCTTC.

The CDR3 sequence is CASAIPGYEKLFF. CDR3 DNA: TGTGCCAGCGCGATTCCGGGTTATGAAAAACTGTTTTTT. The genes are TRBV25-1 and TRBJ1-4; no firm D call. The V and J ends lost 8 bases and 6 bases respectively, with 13 bases between them. The CDR3 loop spans 13 amino acids. CDR1 and CDR2 (germline): MGHDK, SYGVNS.

V and J are TRBV28 and TRBJ2-7; the D gene is possibly TRBD1 (6 bases). This CDR3 region has 12 residues. Between the trimmed V and J ends, which lost 8 bases and 3 bases, there was a span of 11 bases. Germline V gives CDR1 MDHEN, CDR2 SYDVKM. CDR3 sequence (DNA): TGTGCCAGCGGGGGCGCAGGCTACGAGCAGTACTTC. It translates to CASGGAGYEQYF.

The V call is TRBV3-1 (or the pseudogene TRBV3-2), the J call TRBJ1-1; D is perhaps TRBD1 (5 bases). Germline V lookup: CDR1 LGHDT, CDR2 YNNKEL (reference sequence). The CDR3 extends over 15 amino acids. Trimming removed 0 bases at V and 1 base at J, with 9 bases between. This chain's CDR3 is CASSQDQGRNTEAFF. CDR3 nucleotide sequence: TGTGCCAGCAGCCAAGATCAGGGCCGGAACACTGAAGCTTTCTTT.

J is TRBJ2-2 and V is TRBV28, with TRBD2 identical over 8 bases. With V trimmed by 7 bases and J by 7 bases, 14 bases remained unmatched. Germline V gene data show CDR1 as MDHEN and CDR2 as SYDVKM. This CDR3 is 16 amino acids long. CDR3: CASTGGRIWGHGELFF. In DNA, the CDR3 is TGTGCCAGCACAGGCGGGAGGATCTGGGGGCACGGGGAGCTGTTTTTT. Drawing the rest from reference TRBV28 and TRBJ2-2, the complete variable domain is DVKVTQSSRYLVKRTGEKVFLECVQDMDHENMFWYRQDPGLGLRLIYFSYDVKMKEKGDIPEGYSVSREKKERFSLILESASTNQTSMYLCASTGGRIWGHGELFFGEGSRLTVL.

A single count supports this clone. The chain uses TRBV2 and TRBJ2-7; 7 bases agree with TRBD2. V lost 8 bases, J lost 3 bases, and 10 bases stayed unmatched. The CDR3 has 14 residues. CDR1 SNHLY and CDR2 FYNNEI come from the germline V gene. Here the CDR3 DNA reads TGTGCCAGCGCCCGGGGGGACGGACACTACGAGCAGTACTTC. This encodes CASARGDGHYEQYF. Complete variable domain (other parts from reference TRBV2 and TRBJ2-7): EPEVTQTPSHQVTQMGQEVILRCVPISNHLYFYWYRQILGQKVEFLVSFYNNEISEKSEIFDDQFSVERPDGSNFTLKIRSTKLEDSAMYFCASARGDGHYEQYFGPGTRLTVT.

This clone was seen just once. The rearrangement uses TRBV29-1 and TRBJ1-1; perhaps TRBD1 as D (6 bases). CDR3 length: 15 residues. Trimming stripped 2 bases from V and 6 bases from J, with 19 bases between. Germline CDR1 reads SQVTM; CDR2 reads ANQGSEA. CDR3 DNA: TGCAGCGTTGAAAACAAACAGGGACCCGCTGCTGAAGCTTTCTTT. As protein: CSVENKQGPAAEAFF.

The chain combines TRBV7-9 with TRBJ1-4; 8 bases agree with TRBD1. The germline V gene encodes CDR1 SEHNR and CDR2 FQNEAQ (reference sequence). J lost 7 bases, V lost 5 bases, and 9 bases had no gene match. The CDR3 has 15 amino acids. The CDR3 DNA follows: TGTGCCAGCAGCACCCAGACAGGGGTCGGTGAAAAACTGTTTTTT. This encodes CASSTQTGVGEKLFF.

This sequence joins TRBV5-5 and TRBJ2-7; D perhaps matches TRBD1 (6 bases). Trimming removed 0 bases at V and 2 bases at J, with 9 bases between. Per the germline V gene, CDR1 is SGHKS and CDR2 is YYEKEE (reference sequence). The CDR3 runs to 14 residues. The CDR3 region is CASSLVGGPYEQYF. CDR3 nucleotide sequence: TGTGCCAGCAGCTTGGTTGGGGGCCCCTACGAGCAGTACTTC.

In its sample, this clone was seen once. The chain joins TRBV28 to TRBJ1-1, with D perhaps TRBD1 (5 bases). Trimming removed 1 base at V and 5 bases at J, with 11 bases between. Germline loops: CDR1 MDHEN, CDR2 SYDVKM. This CDR3 is 14 amino acids long. CDR3 DNA sequence: TGTGCCAGCAGTTTATCTCAGGGTGGGACTGAAGCTTTCTTT. This gives the protein CASSLSQGGTEAFF.

This clone appeared once. The genes are TRBV20-1 and TRBJ2-5, with a tentative D call TRBD1 (5 bases). Germline lookup yields CDR1 DFQATT and CDR2 SNEGSKA (reference sequence). V shed 1 base and J shed 5 bases, with 5 bases lying between them. The CDR3 covers 11 residues. In DNA form, the CDR3 reads TGCAGTGCTAGAGGGGGCGAGACCCAGTACTTC. Translation gives CSARGGETQYF.

The rearrangement uses TRBV7-9 and TRBJ2-4, with D perhaps matching TRBD2 (5 bases). Germline V gene sequence: CDR1 SEHNR, CDR2 FQNEAQ (reference sequence). Deletions cut 1 base from V and 0 bases from J, with 7 bases between. The CDR3 has 15 residues. The CDR3 loop is CASSLGEGAKNIQYF. The CDR3, as DNA: TGTGCCAGCAGCTTAGGTGAGGGAGCCAAAAACATTCAGTACTTC.

The chain combines TRBV28 with TRBJ1-2; 9 nucleotides align to TRBD1. In germline, CDR1 is MDHEN, CDR2 SYDVKM. This CDR3 comprises 19 residues. Losses at the gene ends were 4 bases for V and 6 bases for J; bases not matched to a gene: 21. This chain's CDR3 is CASSSANLGRTGANNGYTF. The CDR3 DNA reads as TGTGCCAGCAGTTCGGCCAACCTTGGTCGGACAGGGGCGAACAATGGCTACACCTTC.

The genes are TRBV13 and TRBJ1-2; 8 positions match TRBD1. Germline CDR1 is PRHDT and CDR2 is FYEKMQ (reference sequence). The J segment lost 1 base and the V segment lost 5 bases, leaving 6 bases of the junction unmatched. This CDR3 is 15 amino acids long. CDR3 loop: CASSPRGPDNYGYTF. For the CDR3, the DNA is TGTGCCAGCAGCCCCAGGGGGCCCGATAACTATGGCTACACCTTC.

The V and J genes are TRBV4-1 and TRBJ2-5; tentatively, D is TRBD1 (5 bases). The germline V gene has CDR1 MGHRA and CDR2 YSYEKL. The CDR3 sequence is 17 residues long. The ends were cut back, 1 base at V and 1 base at J, with 16 bases in the middle. The CDR3 nucleotides are TGCGCCAGCAGCCAAGGGTCAAGGGGCAGCCCCCAAGAGACCCAGTACTTC. Translating gives CASSQGSRGSPQETQYF.

V is TRBV7-2 and J is TRBJ2-2; 13 nucleotides align to TRBD2. From germline, CDR1 is SGHTA and CDR2 FQGNSA. Trimming took 5 bases from V and 5 from J; bases not matched to a gene: 5. The CDR3 has 16 residues. The CDR3 DNA follows: TGTGCCAGCAGCAGCAGACTAGCGGGAGGAACCGGGGAGCTGTTTTTT. It translates to CASSSRLAGGTGELFF.

The rearrangement joins TRBV28 to TRBJ1-2; D is ambiguous. This CDR3 region has 14 residues. The germline CDR1 and CDR2 sequences are MDHEN and SYDVKM. Trimming took 6 bases from V and 9 from J, leaving 20 bases between them. CDR3: CASSSTYGGLRYTF. CDR3 DNA sequence: TGTGCCAGCAGCTCAACTTACGGAGGGCTACGCTACACCTTC.